This is a list of T cell receptor beta chains from one sample in a study of T cell responses to AZD1222 COVID-19 vaccine. TCRdb's copy holds only in-frame clones and misses some; the assay was immunoSEQ multiplex PCR. The sample holds some 140,000 clones, 88% seen once. The sequences come from peripheral blood, collected on day 0 of AZD1222 vaccination. All receptors derive from an adult in good health. Each CDR3 is given with its conserved first and last residue. D genes are given only for firm matches. Expanded clones are given a class, and other clones once, few, many or no size at all.

>TRBV19|-|TRBJ1-5|-
TGTGCCAGTAGCCAAGGAGGGGGCAATCAGCCCCAGCATTTT
CASSQGGGNQPQHF
>TRBV11-2|-|TRBJ2-7|-
TGTGCCAGCAGCTTAGGCCGACTACTCTACGAGCAGTACTTC
CASSLGRLLYEQYF
>TRBV4-3|-|TRBJ2-7|-
TGCGCCAGCAGCCAAGGTGGGGAAAGCTCCTACGAGCAGTACTTC
CASSQGGESSYEQYF
>TRBV29-1|TRBD2|TRBJ2-1|-
TGCAGCGTCACAGCGGGGGCGAACAACTACAATGAGCAGTTCTTC
CSVTAGANNYNEQFF
>TRBV10-3|-|TRBJ2-7|once
TGTGCCATCAGCCAGGACAGCCACTCCTACGAGCAGTACTTC
CAISQDSHSYEQYF
>TRBV5-4|TRBD2|TRBJ2-3|-
TGTGCCAGCAGCTTGGCGAGTGGCGGGGGGCGCACAGATACGCAGTATTTT
CASSLASGGGRTDTQYF
>TRBV2|TRBD1|TRBJ1-4|-
TGTGCCAGCAGGGCTTCGGACAGGGTTCATGAAAAACTGTTTTTT
CASRASDRVHEKLFF
>TRBV19|-|TRBJ1-5|few
TGTGCCAGTAGTAGTCCAGGGACAAAGCCCCAGCATTTT
CASSSPGTKPQHF
>TRBV7-2|TRBD2|TRBJ2-2|-
TGTGCCAGCAGCCTAAGCCTAGCGGGGAAGACCGGGGAGCTGTTTTTT
CASSLSLAGKTGELFF
>TRBV19|TRBD1|TRBJ2-7|-
TGTGCCAGTAGGCCCGGGACAGGGGCTTCATACGAGCAGTACTTC
CASRPGTGASYEQYF
>TRBV6-1|TRBD1|TRBJ2-7|-
TGTGCCAGCAGTGACCCCGGGACAGGGATCTACGAGCAGTACTTC
CASSDPGTGIYEQYF
>TRBV6-5|TRBD1|TRBJ1-2|-
TGTGCCAGCAGTTACTCCGGACAGGCCCTCGGCTACACCTTC
CASSYSGQALGYTF
>TRBV7-2|TRBD2|TRBJ2-2|-
TGTGCCAGCAGCCCTCCGGGTGGGCGGGGGGTCACCGGGGAGCTGTTTTTT
CASSPPGGRGVTGELFF
>TRBV6-2/TRBV6-3|-|TRBJ1-6|-
TGTGCCAGCAGTTACTCGAGGAGGAGGGGAGATTCACCCCTCCACTTT
CASSYSRRRGDSPLHF
>TRBV6-1|-|TRBJ1-2|-
TGTGCCAGCAGTGAGTCGGCTCCCTATGGCTACACCTTC
CASSESAPYGYTF
>TRBV7-2|-|TRBJ2-5|-
TGTGCCAGCAGCTTTGGGGGGGCCCAAGAGACCCAGTACTTC
CASSFGGAQETQYF
>TRBV4-1|TRBD1|TRBJ1-4|-
TGCGCCAGCAGCCAAGATTTTTTCAGGGGGCAAGCGGCAACTAATGAAAAACTGTTTTTT
CASSQDFFRGQAATNEKLFF
>TRBV2|TRBD2|TRBJ2-2|-
TGTGCCAGCAGTGGAGGTAGCGGGGGGCTCATCGGGGAGCTGTTTTTT
CASSGGSGGLIGELFF
>TRBV19|-|TRBJ2-4|-
TGTGCCAGTAACGTATTCGGCAAAAACATTCAGTACTTC
CASNVFGKNIQYF
>TRBV5-5|TRBD1|TRBJ2-7|-
TGTGCCAGCAGACAACAGGGGGTCTCCTACGAGCAGTACTTC
CASRQQGVSYEQYF
>TRBV9|-|TRBJ2-6|-
TGTGCCAGCAGCGGGGTGGCCGGGGCCAACGTCCTGACTTTC
CASSGVAGANVLTF
>TRBV6-5|-|TRBJ2-3|-
TGTGCCAGCAGCCTCCGGGGCACAGATACGCAGTATTTT
CASSLRGTDTQYF
>TRBV3-1/TRBV3-2|TRBD2|TRBJ2-2|-
TGTGCCAGCAGCCAAGATTTAGGCGCGGGGGAAATCACCGGGGAGCTGTTTTTT
CASSQDLGAGEITGELFF
>TRBV11-2|-|TRBJ2-5|-
TGTGCCAGCAGCTTAGTGGGTGGGGCCAAGCAAGAGACCCAGTACTTC
CASSLVGGAKQETQYF
>TRBV7-6|-|TRBJ2-7|-
TGTGCCAGTTCTAAAGGGGAACCCTACGAGCAGTACTTC
CASSKGEPYEQYF